These T cell receptor beta chains were read from a single sample in a study of Graves' ophthalmopathy and Graves' hyperthyroidism. TCRdb independently ran MiXCR on the multiplex PCR reads; one entry per CDR3 protein. The table records some 1.1 million distinct CDR3 sequences, about 38% of them present only once. Source material: peripheral blood or thyroid tissue (not recorded which). These receptors came from an adult man with Graves' hyperthyroidism. The CDR3 runs from the conserved cysteine through the conserved F or W. D genes are given only for firm matches. Expanded clones get a size class; other rows say once, few or many, or leave the size out.

j_call v_call clone_size d_call cdr3_aa cdr3_nt
TRBJ1-1 TRBV10-2 - - CASMEVSGYSNTEAFF TGCGCCAGCATGGAGGTTTCGGGCTACTCGAACACTGAAGCTTTCTTT
TRBJ1-6 TRBV10-2 once TRBD1 CASSEPGQGANSPLHF TGCGCCAGCAGTGAGCCGGGACAGGGGGCTAATTCACCCCTCCACTTT
TRBJ1-6 TRBV20-1 many - CSATVEYNSPLHF TGCAGTGCCACAGTTGAGTATAATTCACCCCTCCACTTT
TRBJ2-5 TRBV7-8 many - CASSIGGQETQYF TGTGCCAGCAGCATAGGGGGCCAAGAGACCCAGTACTTC
TRBJ2-2 TRBV12-3/TRBV12-4 few - CATGFTWNTGELFF TGTGCCACCGGATTTACTTGGAACACCGGGGAGCTGTTTTTT
TRBJ1-4 TRBV12-3/TRBV12-4 - - CASSWGAENEKLFF TGTGCCAGCAGTTGGGGTGCTGAGAATGAAAAACTGTTTTTT
TRBJ1-4 TRBV11-2 many TRBD1 CASSLVFRGRIEKLFF TGTGCCAGCAGCTTAGTATTCAGGGGGAGGATCGAAAAACTGTTTTTT
TRBJ2-7 TRBV10-3 - - CASGGVMNYEQYF TGTGCCTCCGGAGGGGTTATGAACTACGAGCAGTACTTC
TRBJ2-7 TRBV20-1 - - CSAALRLLSWDEQYF TGCAGTGCTGCCCTCCGGCTTTTAAGTTGGGACGAGCAGTACTTC
TRBJ2-5 TRBV6-1 few - CASSDRDPETQYF TGTGCCAGCAGTGACCGGGACCCAGAGACCCAGTACTTC
TRBJ2-7 TRBV5-1 many - CASSLSGAKQYF TGCGCCAGCAGCTTGTCAGGGGCGAAGCAGTACTTC
TRBJ2-7 TRBV15 - TRBD1 CATSNRGREQYF TGTGCCACCAGCAACAGGGGCCGCGAGCAGTACTTC
TRBJ2-3 TRBV20-1 - TRBD2 CSANGLVRDTQYF TGCAGTGCGAACGGACTAGTGAGGGATACGCAGTATTTT
TRBJ1-4 TRBV20-1 few TRBD1 CSATETGAW TGCAGTGCTACCGAGACAGGGGCATGG
TRBJ1-2 TRBV20-1 - - CSARDRGAGYTF TGCAGTGCTAGAGACAGGGGAGCCGGCTACACCTTC
TRBJ1-5 TRBV6-2/TRBV6-3 - - CSTVGGHDQPQHF TGTTCAACAGTAGGGGGTCACGATCAGCCCCAGCATTTT
TRBJ2-5 TRBV29-1 many - CSVDGGQETQYF TGCAGCGTGGACGGGGGACAAGAGACCCAGTACTTC
TRBJ1-4 TRBV10-3 - - CAISESTLLDEKLFF TGTGCCATCAGTGAGTCGACTTTGTTGGATGAAAAACTGTTTTTT
TRBJ2-5 TRBV7-8 many - CASSFQESQETQYF TGTGCCAGCAGCTTCCAGGAATCACAAGAGACCCAGTACTTC
TRBJ2-2 TRBV19 - - CASSIENRDIRFAAGELFF TGTGCCAGTAGTATCGAAAACCGGGACATTAGGTTTGCAGCCGGGGAGCTGTTTTTT
TRBJ1-5 TRBV19 few - CASSMGLSNQPQHF TGTGCCAGTAGTATGGGGTTATCGAATCAGCCCCAGCATTTT
TRBJ2-7 TRBV12-3/TRBV12-4 - - CASSPEQGRCEQYF TGTGCCAGCAGTCCCGAACAGGGGAGGTGCGAGCAGTACTTC
TRBJ1-5 TRBV4-3 - TRBD1 CASSQEVTGNSNQPQHF TGCGCCAGCAGCCAAGAAGTGACAGGGAATAGCAATCAGCCCCAGCATTTT
TRBJ1-2 TRBV6-5 - - CASSRPGSGYTF TGTGCCAGCAGTCGACCAGGGTCTGGCTACACCTTC
TRBJ2-7 TRBV7-2 - - CASSPQDGMTYEQYF TGTGCCAGCAGCCCCCAGGATGGGATGACCTACGAGCAGTACTTC
TRBJ2-7 TRBV5-6 few - CASSLRLVGQSSYEQYF TGTGCCAGCAGCTTGAGGTTGGTTGGACAGAGCTCCTACGAGCAGTACTTC
TRBJ2-1 TRBV11-2 - - CASSPRLGDSYNEQFF TGCGCCAGCAGCCCTCGACTAGGCGATTCCTACAATGAGCAGTTCTTC
TRBJ2-7 TRBV10-3 once - CASSPAPGPPGPYEQHF TGTGCCAGCAGTCCCGCGCCCGGACCCCCGGGCCCCTACGAGCAGCACTTC
TRBJ2-2 TRBV2 many - CASIPGQTRYGNTGELFF TGTGCCAGCATACCGGGACAGACTAGATACGGGAACACCGGGGAGCTGTTTTTT
TRBJ2-5 TRBV2 few TRBD2 CASSYSTAGGPETQYF TGTGCCAGCAGTTACTCCACAGCGGGGGGGCCGGAGACCCAGTACTTC
TRBJ1-5 TRBV7-8 many - CASSSPGSNQPQHF TGTGCCAGCAGCTCCCCCGGGAGCAATCAGCCCCAGCATTTT
TRBJ2-7 TRBV29-1 many TRBD1 CSAEGGGLPYEQYF TGCAGCGCTGAAGGGGGCGGGCTCCCCTACGAGCAGTACTTC
TRBJ2-5 TRBV14 few TRBD1 CASSTYRGQPQYF TGTGCCAGCAGTACCTACAGGGGACAGCCCCAGTACTTC
TRBJ1-5 TRBV2 many - CASSDYVSLRQPQHF TGTGCCAGCAGTGATTACGTCAGTCTAAGGCAGCCCCAGCATTTT
TRBJ2-2 TRBV7-2 - TRBD2 CASSGDYGELFF TGTGCCAGCAGCGGGGACTACGGGGAGCTGTTTTTT
TRBJ1-2 TRBV29-1 many - CSVEVFGARGYTF TGCAGCGTTGAAGTTTTTGGCGCGCGGGGCTACACCTTC
TRBJ1-5 TRBV28 few - CASRPPRGGQPQHF TGTGCCAGCAGACCCCCCAGGGGTGGGCAGCCCCAGCATTTT
TRBJ2-7 TRBV7-9 few - CASSPTLALTAMYF TGTGCCAGCAGTCCCACCCTGGCCCTGACAGCTATGTACTTC
TRBJ2-5 TRBV27 few - CASSFGRYQETQYF TGTGCCAGCAGTTTCGGCAGATACCAAGAGACCCAGTACTTC
TRBJ1-1 TRBV19 - - CASSPASGGRNTEAFF TGTGCCAGTAGTCCGGCGTCCGGGGGCAGGAACACTGAAGCTTTCTTT